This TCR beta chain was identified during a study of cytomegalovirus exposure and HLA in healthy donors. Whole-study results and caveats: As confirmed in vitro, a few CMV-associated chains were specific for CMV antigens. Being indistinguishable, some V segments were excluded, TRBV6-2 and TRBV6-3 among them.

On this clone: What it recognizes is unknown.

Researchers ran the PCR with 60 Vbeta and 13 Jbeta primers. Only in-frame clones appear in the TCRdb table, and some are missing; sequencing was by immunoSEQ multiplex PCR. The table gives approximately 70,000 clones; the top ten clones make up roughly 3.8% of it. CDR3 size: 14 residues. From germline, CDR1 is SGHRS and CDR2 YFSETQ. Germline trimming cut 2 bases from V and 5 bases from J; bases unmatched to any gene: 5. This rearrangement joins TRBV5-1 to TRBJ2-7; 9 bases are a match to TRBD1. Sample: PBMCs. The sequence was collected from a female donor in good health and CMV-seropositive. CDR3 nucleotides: TGCGCCAGCAGCTTAACAGGGGGCGCGAACGAGCAGTACTTC. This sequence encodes CASSLTGGANEQYF.